This record looks at one T cell receptor (beta chain) sequence and its context. Its antigen is unknown. The data are from a study of a mutant IDH1 vaccine in newly diagnosed glioma. About the research overall: Beginning 4-6 weeks after radiotherapy alone, or with temozolomide cycles, vaccination took place. General study findings and limits: Among patients, 93.3% showed immune responses induced by the vaccine.

Sequencing used immunoSEQ multiplex PCR; TCRdb keeps in-frame clones, though not all of them. Of roughly 30,000 clones listed, roughly 80% are singletons. CDR1 and CDR2 (germline): KGHSH, LQKENI. Deletions cut 4 bases from V and 4 bases from J, with 14 bases between. The CDR3 has 16 residues. Time point of the sample: week 35, safety follow-up. Vaccine doses each comprised 300 ug of mutant IDH1 20-mer peptide, with topical imiquimod. New WHO grade 3 or 4 astrocytomas that were IDH1-mutant and ATRX-lost occurred in the donors. This rearrangement joins TRBV18 to TRBJ1-6, with D maybe TRBD1 (5 bases). The source was PBMCs, collected from a glioma patient whose treatment included an IDH1 peptide vaccine. This receptor was identified in a middle-aged woman with glioma. The CDR3 DNA is TGTGCCAGCTCACAAGCCGGGACGCCGTATAATTCACCCCTCCACTTT. Translated: CASSQAGTPYNSPLHF.